These T cell receptor beta chains were read from a single sample in a study of PD-L1 blockade in urothelial cancer. TCRdb keeps only in-frame clones here, not all; method: immunoSEQ multiplex PCR. The sample comprises about 87,000 clones, roughly 90% of which are singletons, and 0.97% rests with the top ten. Here the sequenced sample was PBMCs, taken around atezolizumab (anti-PD-L1) treatment. The receptors originated from an elderly woman with urothelial cancer. Both conserved end residues are part of each CDR3. Each record gives: J gene, clone size, CDR3 length, V gene, D gene, CDR3 protein, CDR3 DNA. A D gene is named only where the DNA matches it firmly. The size of a clone is reported for some rows only, either as once, few or many, or as a class for expanded clones.

j_gene: TRBJ1-4; abundance: medium-sized; len: 16; v_gene: TRBV18; d_gene: TRBD1; CDR3aa: CASSSTQGATNEKLFF; CDR3nt: TGTGCCAGCTCATCGACCCAGGGGGCAACTAATGAAAAACTGTTTTTT
j_gene: TRBJ2-2; abundance: few; len: 12; v_gene: TRBV7-3; d_gene: NA; CDR3aa: CASSFPSGELFF; CDR3nt: TGTGCCAGCAGCTTCCCCAGCGGGGAGCTGTTTTTT
j_gene: TRBJ2-2; abundance: NA; len: 16; v_gene: TRBV5-6; d_gene: NA; CDR3aa: CASSLGGLANTGELFF; CDR3nt: TGTGCCAGCAGCTTGGGCGGCCTAGCGAACACCGGGGAGCTGTTTTTT
j_gene: TRBJ2-1; abundance: NA; len: 15; v_gene: TRBV14; d_gene: NA; CDR3aa: CASRVGQGGFNEQFF; CDR3nt: TGTGCCAGCAGGGTTGGACAGGGAGGGTTCAATGAGCAGTTCTTC
j_gene: TRBJ2-6; abundance: NA; len: 16; v_gene: TRBV27; d_gene: TRBD1; CDR3aa: CASSRTGSTGANVLTF; CDR3nt: TGTGCCAGCAGTCGGACAGGGTCGACTGGGGCCAACGTCCTGACTTTC
j_gene: TRBJ2-7; abundance: NA; len: 15; v_gene: TRBV27; d_gene: TRBD1; CDR3aa: CASTPGTGQAYEQYF; CDR3nt: TGTGCCAGCACTCCCGGGACAGGCCAAGCCTACGAGCAGTACTTC
j_gene: TRBJ1-1; abundance: NA; len: 12; v_gene: TRBV7-2; d_gene: NA; CDR3aa: CASSPQGGVAFF; CDR3nt: TGTGCCAGCAGCCCCCAGGGAGGCGTAGCTTTCTTT
j_gene: TRBJ2-1; abundance: NA; len: 17; v_gene: TRBV5-1; d_gene: TRBD2; CDR3aa: CASRSAHAAGRLNEQFF; CDR3nt: TGCGCCAGCAGATCCGCCCATGCAGCGGGGAGGCTCAATGAGCAGTTCTTC
j_gene: TRBJ1-5; abundance: NA; len: 14; v_gene: TRBV29-1; d_gene: NA; CDR3aa: CSVGRGGSNQPQHF; CDR3nt: TGCAGCGTCGGCAGGGGTGGTAGCAATCAGCCCCAGCATTTT
j_gene: TRBJ2-3; abundance: NA; len: 12; v_gene: TRBV14; d_gene: NA; CDR3aa: CASSPLADTQYF; CDR3nt: TGTGCCAGCAGTCCCCTAGCGGATACGCAGTATTTT
j_gene: TRBJ2-1; abundance: NA; len: 15; v_gene: TRBV30; d_gene: TRBD2; CDR3aa: CAWTPGLAGVNEQFF; CDR3nt: TGTGCCTGGACTCCCGGACTAGCGGGAGTAAATGAGCAGTTCTTC
j_gene: TRBJ2-5; abundance: NA; len: 15; v_gene: TRBV28; d_gene: TRBD2; CDR3aa: CATRGGASGSGTQYF; CDR3nt: TGTGCCACCCGCGGGGGGGCTAGCGGCTCGGGGACCCAGTACTTC
j_gene: TRBJ2-7; abundance: NA; len: 16; v_gene: TRBV15; d_gene: NA; CDR3aa: CATSRDLSGSRYEQYF; CDR3nt: TGTGCCACCAGCAGAGATTTAAGCGGTTCGCGCTACGAGCAGTACTTC
j_gene: TRBJ1-5; abundance: NA; len: 15; v_gene: TRBV7-9; d_gene: NA; CDR3aa: CASSLDFRDNQPQHF; CDR3nt: TGTGCCAGCAGCCTAGATTTCAGGGATAATCAGCCCCAGCATTTT
j_gene: TRBJ1-2; abundance: NA; len: 15; v_gene: TRBV27; d_gene: NA; CDR3aa: CASSLSGRTNYGYTF; CDR3nt: TGTGCCAGCAGTTTATCGGGCCGAACTAACTATGGCTACACCTTC
j_gene: TRBJ2-5; abundance: NA; len: 15; v_gene: TRBV27; d_gene: TRBD2; CDR3aa: CASSLKTSGAETQYF; CDR3nt: TGTGCCAGCAGTTTAAAAACTAGCGGGGCAGAGACCCAGTACTTC
j_gene: TRBJ1-1; abundance: once; len: 13; v_gene: TRBV15; d_gene: NA; CDR3aa: CATSRAGNTEAFF; CDR3nt: TGTGCCACCAGCAGAGCGGGTAACACTGAAGCTTTCTTT
j_gene: TRBJ2-3; abundance: NA; len: 12; v_gene: TRBV25-1; d_gene: NA; CDR3aa: CASMQGTDTQYF; CDR3nt: TGTGCCAGCATGCAGGGCACAGATACGCAGTATTTT
j_gene: TRBJ1-2; abundance: NA; len: 12; v_gene: TRBV6-5; d_gene: TRBD1; CDR3aa: CASRRDSYGYTF; CDR3nt: TGTGCCAGCAGGCGGGACAGCTATGGCTACACCTTC
j_gene: TRBJ2-7; abundance: NA; len: 14; v_gene: TRBV7-3; d_gene: TRBD1; CDR3aa: CASSPGQGRSEQYF; CDR3nt: TGTGCCAGCAGCCCCGGACAGGGCAGGAGCGAGCAGTACTTC
j_gene: TRBJ2-7; abundance: NA; len: 14; v_gene: TRBV6-5; d_gene: TRBD2; CDR3aa: CASSRTSGAYEQYF; CDR3nt: TGTGCCAGCAGTCGGACTAGCGGCGCCTACGAGCAGTACTTC
j_gene: TRBJ1-1; abundance: NA; len: 14; v_gene: TRBV19; d_gene: NA; CDR3aa: CASSLGGVGTEAFF; CDR3nt: TGTGCCAGTAGTCTAGGGGGAGTAGGCACTGAAGCTTTCTTT
j_gene: TRBJ2-2; abundance: NA; len: 15; v_gene: TRBV7-7; d_gene: NA; CDR3aa: CASRAGTTNTGELFF; CDR3nt: TGTGCCAGCAGGGCCGGGACAACTAACACCGGGGAGCTGTTTTTT
j_gene: TRBJ2-5; abundance: NA; len: 14; v_gene: TRBV25-1; d_gene: TRBD1; CDR3aa: CASSLGQGQETQYF; CDR3nt: TGTGCCAGCAGTTTAGGACAGGGACAGGAGACCCAGTACTTC
j_gene: TRBJ1-2; abundance: NA; len: 14; v_gene: TRBV16; d_gene: TRBD1; CDR3aa: CASSQGQPNYGYTF; CDR3nt: TGTGCCAGCAGCCAGGGACAGCCTAACTATGGCTACACCTTC
j_gene: TRBJ1-5; abundance: once; len: 14; v_gene: TRBV6-5; d_gene: NA; CDR3aa: CASSLRQANQPQHF; CDR3nt: TGTGCCAGCAGTCTCAGACAGGCCAATCAGCCCCAGCATTTT
j_gene: TRBJ1-2; abundance: NA; len: 12; v_gene: TRBV5-6; d_gene: NA; CDR3aa: CASSLAEVGYTF; CDR3nt: TGTGCCAGCAGCTTGGCCGAGGTGGGCTACACCTTC
j_gene: TRBJ1-1; abundance: NA; len: 15; v_gene: TRBV9; d_gene: TRBD1; CDR3aa: CASSERTGLNTEAFF; CDR3nt: TGTGCCAGCAGCGAGAGGACAGGGCTGAACACTGAAGCTTTCTTT
j_gene: TRBJ2-7; abundance: few; len: 15; v_gene: TRBV5-5; d_gene: NA; CDR3aa: CASSPTDPGSYEQYF; CDR3nt: TGTGCCAGCAGCCCCACGGACCCGGGATCCTACGAGCAGTACTTC
j_gene: TRBJ1-1; abundance: NA; len: 15; v_gene: TRBV15; d_gene: NA; CDR3aa: CATSRENGGSTEAFF; CDR3nt: TGTGCCACCAGCAGGGAGAATGGGGGGAGCACTGAAGCTTTCTTT
j_gene: TRBJ1-1; abundance: NA; len: 17; v_gene: TRBV18; d_gene: NA; CDR3aa: CASSLGTGSIMNTEAFF; CDR3nt: TGTGCCAGCTCACTAGGTACAGGGTCTATAATGAACACTGAAGCTTTCTTT
j_gene: TRBJ2-7; abundance: NA; len: 13; v_gene: TRBV27; d_gene: TRBD1; CDR3aa: CASSPRQGGEQYF; CDR3nt: TGTGCCAGCAGTCCTAGACAGGGCGGCGAGCAGTACTTC
j_gene: TRBJ1-4; abundance: NA; len: 13; v_gene: TRBV6-5; d_gene: NA; CDR3aa: CASSYSRGEKLFF; CDR3nt: TGTGCCAGCAGTTACTCGAGGGGGGAAAAACTGTTTTTT
j_gene: TRBJ1-2; abundance: NA; len: 14; v_gene: TRBV28; d_gene: TRBD1; CDR3aa: CASSDRDSFRGYTF; CDR3nt: TGTGCCAGCAGCGACCGGGACAGCTTTCGAGGCTACACCTTC
j_gene: TRBJ1-1; abundance: once; len: 12; v_gene: TRBV5-5; d_gene: TRBD1; CDR3aa: CASSPDRAGAFF; CDR3nt: TGTGCCAGCAGCCCGGACAGGGCGGGAGCTTTCTTT
j_gene: TRBJ2-2; abundance: NA; len: 15; v_gene: TRBV4-2; d_gene: NA; CDR3aa: CASSQGSGNTGELFF; CDR3nt: TGTGCCAGCAGCCAGGGGAGCGGAAACACCGGGGAGCTGTTTTTT
j_gene: TRBJ2-3; abundance: NA; len: 15; v_gene: TRBV5-6; d_gene: TRBD2; CDR3aa: CASSLSTSRTDTQYF; CDR3nt: TGTGCCAGCAGCTTGTCGACTAGCCGCACAGATACGCAGTATTTT
j_gene: TRBJ2-2; abundance: NA; len: 15; v_gene: TRBV6-1; d_gene: TRBD2; CDR3aa: CASSSYSGMTGELFF; CDR3nt: TGTGCCAGCAGTTCCTATAGCGGGATGACTGGGGAGCTGTTTTTT
j_gene: TRBJ2-7; abundance: NA; len: 13; v_gene: TRBV10-3; d_gene: TRBD1; CDR3aa: CAISDRGPYEQYF; CDR3nt: TGTGCCATTTCGGACAGGGGGCCCTACGAGCAGTACTTC